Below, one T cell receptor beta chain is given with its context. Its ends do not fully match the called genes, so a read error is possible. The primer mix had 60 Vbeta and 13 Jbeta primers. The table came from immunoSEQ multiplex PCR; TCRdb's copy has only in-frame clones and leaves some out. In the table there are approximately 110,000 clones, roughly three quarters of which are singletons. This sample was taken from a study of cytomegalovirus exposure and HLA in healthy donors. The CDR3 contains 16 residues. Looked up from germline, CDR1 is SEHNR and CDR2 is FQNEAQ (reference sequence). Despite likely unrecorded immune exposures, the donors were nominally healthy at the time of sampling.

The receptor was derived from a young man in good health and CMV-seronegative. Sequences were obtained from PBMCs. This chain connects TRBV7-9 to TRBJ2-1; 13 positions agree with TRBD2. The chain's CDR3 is CSSSGRGLAGPREQFF. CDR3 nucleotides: TGTTCCAGCAGCGGCCGGGGACTAGCGGGACCCCGAGAGCAGTTCTTC.